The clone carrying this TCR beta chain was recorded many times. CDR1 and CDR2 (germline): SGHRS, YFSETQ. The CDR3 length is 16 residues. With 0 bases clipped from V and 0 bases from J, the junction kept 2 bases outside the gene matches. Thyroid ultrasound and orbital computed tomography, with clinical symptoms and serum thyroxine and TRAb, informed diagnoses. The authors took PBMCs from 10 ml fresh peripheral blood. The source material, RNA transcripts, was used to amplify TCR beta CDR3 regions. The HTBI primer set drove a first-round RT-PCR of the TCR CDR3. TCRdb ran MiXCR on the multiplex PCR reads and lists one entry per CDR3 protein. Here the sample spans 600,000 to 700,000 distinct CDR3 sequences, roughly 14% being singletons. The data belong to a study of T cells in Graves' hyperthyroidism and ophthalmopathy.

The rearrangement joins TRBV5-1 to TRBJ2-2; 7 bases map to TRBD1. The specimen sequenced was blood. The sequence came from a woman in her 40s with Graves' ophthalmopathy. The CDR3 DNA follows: TGCGCCAGCAGCTTGGGACAGGGCACGAACACCGGGGAGCTGTTTTTT. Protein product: CASSLGQGTNTGELFF.